What follows describes a single TCR beta chain. This may be a read error, as it is one base from a much larger clone. TCR beta cDNA came from approximately 540 ng total RNA, primed with a constant-region primer. Modified slightly, ARM-PCR produced TCR beta libraries over three nested multiplex PCR rounds. TCRdb re-analysed the multiplex PCR reads in MiXCR, keeping a single row per CDR3 protein. The table shows 310,000 or so distinct CDR3 sequences, with 50% to 60% occurring only once. The study extracted blood RNA from unsorted whole blood and also extracted germline DNA. They drew four milliliters of peripheral blood before surgery. This record belongs to a study of tumor-infiltrating lymphocytes in primary liver carcinoma. The origin of this receptor is a young woman with primary liver carcinoma and hepatitis B virus infection. Specimen: peripheral blood.

CDR3 sequence reads: CASSQRTSGANTGKLFF. DNA for the CDR3: TGTGCCAGCAGCCAGAGGACTAGCGGGGCCAACACCGGGAAGCTGTTTTTT. J is TRBJ2-2 and V is TRBV4-2, with TRBD2 identical over 12 bases. The CDR3 totals 17 residues. Germline-derived CDR1 and CDR2 are LGHNA and YNFKEQ.